A single sample gave rise to the 3 T cell receptor beta chains below, sequenced in a study of tissue T cells after allogeneic stem cell transplantation (dated by TCRdb to between 2020 and 2023). The time point label corresponds to: recipient (host-origin) PBMCs collected before allo-HCT. Libraries were made using the immunoSEQ multiplex PCR assay. Drawn from immuneACCESS, this table holds only the in-frame rearrangements with V and J called that TCRdb kept. Clones are partly lost; checked studies trace under half to an unresolved V gene and leave the rest unexplained. Counted in this sample were about 26,000 clones; roughly 89% of them appeared once. The ten top clones hold about 2% of the sample. Sample: blood, taken before transplantation. These receptors all come from a male donor aged 60 or over who later had graft-versus-host disease after an allogeneic stem cell transplant.

The chain uses TRBV5-1 and TRBJ1-4; 7 positions match TRBD1. The germline CDR1 and CDR2 sequences are SGHRS and YFSETQ. This CDR3 comprises 12 residues. V lost 7 bases to trimming and J lost 4 bases; unmatched junction nucleotides: 1. For the CDR3, the DNA is TGCGCCAGCGGGACAGATAATGAAAAACTGTTTTTT. Translating it yields CASGTDNEKLFF.

The chain has TRBV6-5 and TRBJ2-1, with no clear D. The germline gives CDR1 MNHEY, CDR2 SVGAGI. The V gene lost 10 bases and the J gene lost 3 bases, with 13 bases spanning the gap. This CDR3 spans 13 amino acids. The CDR3 here is CATFPPGYNEQFF. The CDR3 bases are TGTGCCACCTTTCCCCCAGGCTACAATGAGCAGTTCTTC.

The chain couples TRBV19 to TRBJ2-1; TRBD2 matches at 9 bases. CDR3 length: 17 amino acids. V lost 3 bases, J lost 7 bases, and 13 bases stayed unmatched. CDR1 is LNHDA and CDR2 is SQIVND in the germline V gene (reference sequence). The CDR3 DNA is TGTGCCAGTAGTATTGGAACGGGCGGGAGGGTAACGAATGAGCAGTTCTTC. Protein: CASSIGTGGRVTNEQFF.